The following is a TCR beta chain sequence with its context. Original data processing: The assay estimated nucleated cells by amplifying reference gene primers. Produced via immunoSEQ multiplex PCR; TCRdb's table is partial and in-frame only. V, J and clone size are taken as reported in that table, and D and trimming were inferred from the DNA itself. Among some 200,000 clones listed, 84% were seen once. The entry originates in a study of blood T cell repertoires in COVID-19. Study overall: Acute and convalescent COVID-19 samples came from the United States, Italy and Spain. The analysed material was cDNA or gDNA that came from T cells, B-cell-depleted T cells, or PBMCs.

CDR1 SGHRS and CDR2 YFSETQ come from the germline V gene. Unmatched junction bases numbered 5, after V lost 4 bases and J lost 8 bases. The CDR3 is 15 residues long. It was during active infection that Seattle patients were enrolled and then longitudinally followed. The material sequenced was peripheral blood. This TCR was recovered from a woman of 80 years or more with COVID-19, enrolled during active disease. The chain links TRBV5-1 to TRBJ1-6; 11 bases map to TRBD1. DNA of the CDR3: TGCGCCAGCAGCCACGAGGGACAGGGGGATTCACCCCTCCACTTT. Protein product: CASSHEGQGDSPLHF.